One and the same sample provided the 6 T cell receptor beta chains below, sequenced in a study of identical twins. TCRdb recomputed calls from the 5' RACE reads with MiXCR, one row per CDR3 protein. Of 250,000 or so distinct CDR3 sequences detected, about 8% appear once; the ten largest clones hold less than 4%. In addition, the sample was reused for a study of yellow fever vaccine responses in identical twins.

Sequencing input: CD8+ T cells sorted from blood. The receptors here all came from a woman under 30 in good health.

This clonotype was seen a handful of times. The CDR3 nucleotides read TGTGCCAGCAGCCCCTCGGACAGGGAGCTTGGAGAGACCCAGTACTTC. It codes for CASSPSDRELGETQYF. The genes are TRBV9 and TRBJ2-5; 8 bases are a match to TRBD1. The CDR3 is made up of 16 amino acids. The trim removed 4 bases at V and 4 bases at J, leaving 12 bases unmatched. Germline CDR1 is SGDLS and CDR2 is YYNGEE.

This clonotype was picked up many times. For the CDR3, the DNA is TGTGCCAGCAGCGTAGGGGCAAATAGCAATCAGCCCCAGCATTTT. It codes for CASSVGANSNQPQHF. The rearrangement uses TRBV9 and TRBJ1-5; no reliable D call. Deletions cut 0 bases from V and 0 bases from J, with 7 bases between. CDR1 is SGDLS, CDR2 YYNGEE, per germline. The CDR3 loop spans 15 amino acids.

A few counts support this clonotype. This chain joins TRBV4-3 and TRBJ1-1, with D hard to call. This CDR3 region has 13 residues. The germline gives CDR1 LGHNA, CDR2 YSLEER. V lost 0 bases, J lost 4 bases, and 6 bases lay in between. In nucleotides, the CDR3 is TGCGCCAGCAGCCAAGATATAACCACTGAAGCTTTCTTT. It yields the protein CASSQDITTEAFF.

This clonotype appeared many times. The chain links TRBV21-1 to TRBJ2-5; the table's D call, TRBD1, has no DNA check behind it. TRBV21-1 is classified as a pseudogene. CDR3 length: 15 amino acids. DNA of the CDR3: TGTGCCAGCAGCACGGGGGACCCCCCGGGAGAGACCCAGTACTTC. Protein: CASSTGDPPGETQYF.

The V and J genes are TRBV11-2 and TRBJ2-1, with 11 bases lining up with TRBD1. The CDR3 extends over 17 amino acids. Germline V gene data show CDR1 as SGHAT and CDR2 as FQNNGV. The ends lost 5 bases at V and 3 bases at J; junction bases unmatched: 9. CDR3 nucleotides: TGTGCCAGCAGCAGTAATACCGGGACAGGGGGCTACAATGAGCAGTTCTTC. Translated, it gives CASSSNTGTGGYNEQFF.

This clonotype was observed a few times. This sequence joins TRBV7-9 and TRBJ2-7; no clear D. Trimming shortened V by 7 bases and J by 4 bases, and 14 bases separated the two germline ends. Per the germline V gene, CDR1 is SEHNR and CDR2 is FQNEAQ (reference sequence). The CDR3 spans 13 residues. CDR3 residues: CASNPMDSYEQYF. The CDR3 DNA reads TGTGCCAGCAACCCTATGGATAGTTACGAGCAGTACTTC.